The 5 T cell receptor beta chains in this list originate from one sample, sequenced in a study of T cell responses to AZD1222 COVID-19 vaccine. The data were produced by immunoSEQ multiplex PCR, yet TCRdb's version contains in-frame clones alone and is incomplete. The repertoire consists of 85,000 to 90,000 clones, with approximately 91% occurring once and the leading ten covering around 5.5%. The sequencing used peripheral blood, collected on day 0 of AZD1222 vaccination. The source of these receptors is an adult in good health.

The gene calls are TRBV3-1 (or the pseudogene TRBV3-2) and TRBJ1-4, with a tentative D call TRBD1 (6 bases). Germline CDR1 reads LGHDT; CDR2 reads YNNKEL (reference sequence). The CDR3 has 16 residues. The V and J ends lost 5 bases and 0 bases respectively, with 13 bases between them. The CDR3 region has the DNA TGTGCCAGCAGCTCGGACAGATTTGCAACTAATGAAAAACTGTTTTTT. Protein: CASSSDRFATNEKLFF.

The chain has TRBV9 and TRBJ2-2; 9 bases agree with TRBD1. The CDR3 totals 16 residues. Germline assignment: CDR1 SGDLS and CDR2 YYNGEE. V trimming: 3 bases; J trimming: 5 bases; junction bases outside the gene matches: 8. CDR3 in DNA: TGTGCCAGCAGCGGGAACAGGGGGCTTGGGACCGGGGAGCTGTTTTTT. This codes for CASSGNRGLGTGELFF.

The gene calls are TRBV19 and TRBJ2-2, with 7 bases fitting TRBD1. V was clipped by 6 bases and J by 6 bases; unmatched bases: 16. CDR1 LNHDA and CDR2 SQIVND come from the germline V gene (reference sequence). The CDR3 spans 17 residues. CDR3 DNA: TGTGCCAGTAGAGGGGGCGAGGACTTTAGGGTGGCCGGGGAGCTGTTTTTT. This gives the protein CASRGGEDFRVAGELFF.

The chain employs TRBV3-1 (or the pseudogene TRBV3-2) and TRBJ2-7; tentative D call: TRBD1 (5 bases). Trimming removed 5 bases from V and 2 bases from J, with 13 bases in between. Germline lookup yields CDR1 LGHDT and CDR2 YNNKEL (reference sequence). CDR3 length equals 14 residues. The CDR3 DNA reads TGTGCCAGCAGCAAAGGGGAACGGCCCTACGAGCAGTACTTC. Its translation: CASSKGERPYEQYF.

The rearrangement joins TRBV5-1 to TRBJ2-1, with D tentatively TRBD1 or TRBD2 (7 bases each). With 7 bases removed from V and 13 bases from J, the gap between germline ends came to 15 bases. Germline CDR1 SGHRS, CDR2 YFSETQ. The CDR3 extends over 11 amino acids. The CDR3 region is CASRSGTAQFF. CDR3 DNA sequence: TGCGCCAGCCGCAGCGGGACAGCCCAGTTCTTC.